The count of the clone carrying this TCR beta chain is one. Its antigen is undetermined. Generated by immunoSEQ multiplex PCR, the TCRdb table keeps only in-frame clones and is missing some. Of a few hundred thousand clones in the sample, more than 65% were seen once. The source of the sample is a study of cytotoxic CD8 clonotypes in ibrutinib-treated CLL. About the study: Median treatment time before response sampling was approximately 11 months, range 6 to 36.

From germline, CDR1 is SEHNR and CDR2 FQNEAQ (reference sequence). The V end was cut by 5 bases, the J end by 1 base, with 4 bases between. The CDR3 has 12 amino acids. Regarding the study as a whole: The public clonotypes identified were infrequent and showed contraction or stability on treatment.

V and J are TRBV7-9 and TRBJ2-3; D unclear. This TCR derives from a human donor with chronic lymphocytic leukemia. The sequences come from PBMCs, collected before ibrutinib treatment. Here the CDR3 DNA reads TGTGCCAGCAGCGCCCGCACAGATACGCAGTATTTT. It specifies CASSARTDTQYF. Drawing the rest from reference TRBV7-9 and TRBJ2-3, the complete variable domain is DTGVSQNPRHKITKRGQNVTFRCDPISEHNRLYWYRQTLGQGPEFLTYFQNEAQLEKSRLLSDRFSAERPKGSFSTLEIQRTEQGDSAMYLCASSARTDTQYFGPGTRLTVL.